This T cell receptor beta chain was retrieved from a study of blood T cell repertoires in COVID-19. This clone was seen once. V lost 3 bases and J lost 4, with 11 bases in between. The CDR3 sequence is 14 residues long. Germline-derived CDR1 and CDR2 are SGDLS and YYNGEE. TCRdb's copy holds only in-frame clones and misses some; the assay was immunoSEQ multiplex PCR. This sample yields about 430,000 clones, of which 88% are seen a single time; more than 0.9% belongs to the top ten. This receptor was identified in a woman between 25 and 40 years old with acute COVID-19. The gene calls are TRBV9 and TRBJ1-5, with a weak D call TRBD1 (6 bases). Material for sequencing was PBMCs or T cells enriched from blood (not recorded which). Written as DNA, the CDR3 is TGTGCCAGCAGCGCGGAACAGGGAAATCAGCCCCAGCATTTT. Its protein product is CASSAEQGNQPQHF.